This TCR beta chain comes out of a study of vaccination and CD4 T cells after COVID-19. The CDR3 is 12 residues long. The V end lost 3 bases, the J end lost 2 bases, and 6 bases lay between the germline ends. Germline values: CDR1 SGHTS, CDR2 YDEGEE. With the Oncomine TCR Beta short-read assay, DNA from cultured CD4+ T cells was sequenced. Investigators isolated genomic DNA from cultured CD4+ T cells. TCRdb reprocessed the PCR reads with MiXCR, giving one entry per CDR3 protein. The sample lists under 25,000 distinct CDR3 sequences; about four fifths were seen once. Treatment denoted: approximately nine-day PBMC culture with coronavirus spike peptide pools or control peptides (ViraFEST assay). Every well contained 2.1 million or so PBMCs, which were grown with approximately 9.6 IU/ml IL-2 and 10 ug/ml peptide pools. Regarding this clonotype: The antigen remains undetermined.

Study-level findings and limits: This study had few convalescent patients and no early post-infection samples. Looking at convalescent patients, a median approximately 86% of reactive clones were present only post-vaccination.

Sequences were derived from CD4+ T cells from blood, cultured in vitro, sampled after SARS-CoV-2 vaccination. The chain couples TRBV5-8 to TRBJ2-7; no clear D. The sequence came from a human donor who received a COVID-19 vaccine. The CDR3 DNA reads TGTGCCAGCAGCTGGCGTCCCTACGAGCAGTACTTC. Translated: CASSWRPYEQYF.